One sample yielded the 2 T cell receptor beta chains listed below, sequenced in a study of early T cells in non-severe SARS-CoV-2 infection. Via MiXCR, TCRdb re-called the 5' RACE reads, giving one row per CDR3 protein. Of 37,000 or so distinct CDR3 sequences listed, under 6.5% are singletons. Sequencing input: whole blood. These receptors came from an adult who was a healthcare worker with PCR-confirmed SARS-CoV-2 infection or an uninfected control (not recorded which).

In this sample, this clonotype turned up a few times. V usage is TRBV18 and J usage is TRBJ2-5; D possibly corresponds to TRBD2 (5 bases). The CDR3 has 13 amino acids. Germline values: CDR1 KGHSH, CDR2 LQKENI. The V end was cut by 3 bases, the J end by 6 bases, with 11 bases between. Here the CDR3 reads CASSPGDGKTQYF. CDR3 in DNA: TGTGCCAGCTCACCCGGGGATGGAAAGACCCAGTACTTC.

The chain carries TRBV12-3 or TRBV12-4 and TRBJ1-4; perhaps TRBD1 as D (5 bases). V gave up 5 bases and J gave up 5 bases, with 15 bases separating them. The CDR3 covers 15 residues. The CDR3 DNA reads as TGTGCCAGCAGTCCTCGAGGGGAAGGGAATGAAAAACTGTTTTTT. Protein sequence: CASSPRGEGNEKLFF.